One and the same sample provided the 31 T cell receptor beta chains below, sequenced in a study of Graves' ophthalmopathy and Graves' hyperthyroidism. Amplification of the TCR beta CDR3 regions used RNA transcripts (as template). Investigators did first-round RT-PCR with HTBI primers, then second-round multiplex PCR. In TCRdb, the multiplex PCR reads were re-called with MiXCR into one record per CDR3 protein. Of hundreds of thousands of distinct CDR3 sequences listed, 21% are singletons. Sequences were obtained from peripheral blood. The receptors originated from a woman aged 18-29 years with stable Graves' hyperthyroidism.

At least ten counts were recorded for this clonotype. The CDR3 DNA reads as TGTGCCAGCAGTTACCGCGCGGGAGGTCCGTACGAGCAGTACTTC. Its protein product is CASSYRAGGPYEQYF. This chain uses TRBV6-5 with TRBJ2-7; 8 nucleotides match TRBD2. Losses at the gene ends were 2 bases for V and 4 bases for J; bases not matched to a gene: 7. Germline loops: CDR1 MNHEY, CDR2 SVGAGI. CDR3 length: 15 residues.

This clonotype occurred a few times. The chain employs TRBV7-8 and TRBJ2-2; no reliable D call. Germline loops: CDR1 SGHVS, CDR2 FQNEAQ. The CDR3 loop spans 15 amino acids. V lost 0 bases, J lost 3 bases, and 8 bases lay in between. The CDR3 here is CASSLASRYTGELFF. The CDR3 nucleotides read TGTGCCAGCAGCTTAGCCAGTCGGTACACCGGGGAGCTGTTTTTT.

The rearrangement joins TRBV6-1 to TRBJ1-5; D gene unclear. Trimming pared 8 bases from V and 1 base from J, leaving 9 bases between. Germline V gives CDR1 MNHNS, CDR2 SASEGT. This CDR3 region has 13 residues. CDR3 nucleotides: TGTGCCAGCCTCATATCAAGCAATCAGCCCCAGCATTTT. Its protein is CASLISSNQPQHF.

This clonotype was seen at least ten times. The gene calls are TRBV28 and TRBJ1-5, with 9 bases identical to TRBD1. This CDR3 has 15 residues. With 3 bases clipped from V and 4 bases from J, the junction kept 4 bases outside the gene matches. Germline V gene sequence: CDR1 MDHEN, CDR2 SYDVKM. This chain's CDR3 is CASSLRGQGNQPQHF. The CDR3 DNA sequence: TGTGCCAGCAGTTTGCGGGGACAGGGAAATCAGCCCCAGCATTTT.

This clonotype came up many times. The chain combines TRBV29-1 with TRBJ1-1; TRBD1 matches at 8 bases. Germline V gene data show CDR1 as SQVTM and CDR2 as ANQGSEA. J lost 4 bases, V lost 3 bases, and 4 bases had no gene match. The CDR3 sequence is 13 residues long. The CDR3 DNA reads as TGCAGCGTTGACGATACAGGGGGCACTGAAGCTTTCTTT. Translating it yields CSVDDTGGTEAFF.

This clonotype has ten or more counts. The chain recombines TRBV27 with TRBJ2-7; 7 bases line up with TRBD1. After removal of 5 bases from V and 3 bases from J, the junction contained 16 bases not matched to a gene. The CDR3 length is 17 residues. CDR1 MNHEY and CDR2 SMNVEV come from the germline V gene (reference sequence). CDR3 DNA sequence: TGTGCCAGCAGTCCGGACGAGGGGGCTCAAGTTCACTACGAGCAGTACTTC. The encoded protein is CASSPDEGAQVHYEQYF.

This clonotype was observed many times. The chain employs TRBV7-2 and TRBJ1-1; D unclear. This CDR3 comprises 11 residues. Between the trimmed V and J ends, which lost 2 bases and 10 bases, there was a span of 8 bases. Germline CDR1 and CDR2: SGHTA and FQGNSA. CDR3 region: CASSLFGGAFF. In DNA form, the CDR3 reads TGTGCCAGCAGCTTATTCGGCGGAGCTTTCTTT.

This clonotype has ten or more counts. The chain combines TRBV2 with TRBJ2-7; D is perhaps TRBD2 (6 bases). Germline values: CDR1 SNHLY, CDR2 FYNNEI. CDR3 size: 15 residues. V was clipped by 6 bases and J by 3 bases, with 18 bases between them. CDR3 in DNA: TGTGCCAGCAGCCCCGGGACTGGGGCGGGCTACGAGCAGTACTTC. Residues: CASSPGTGAGYEQYF.

This clonotype came up many times. The gene calls are TRBV20-1 and TRBJ2-5; 7 bases fit TRBD2. Germline-derived CDR1 and CDR2 are DFQATT and SNEGSKA (reference sequence). The CDR3 runs to 15 residues. With V trimmed by 5 bases and J by 4 bases, 13 bases remained unmatched. This CDR3 reads CSAQRPASGPETQYF. For the CDR3, the DNA is TGCAGTGCTCAACGACCAGCTAGCGGCCCAGAGACCCAGTACTTC.

This clonotype occurred many times. The chain links TRBV18 to TRBJ2-5; D gene ambiguous. The germline V gene has CDR1 KGHSH and CDR2 LQKENI. With 1 base removed from V and 5 bases from J, the gap between germline ends came to 14 bases. The CDR3 extends over 15 amino acids. CDR3 bases: TGTGCCAGCTCACCACGGTCTTACCAATCCGAGACCCAGTACTTC. Encoded protein: CASSPRSYQSETQYF.

The table lists this clonotype with many counts. The gene calls are TRBV6-5 and TRBJ1-1; D is uncertain. With 0 bases removed from V and 1 base from J, the gap between germline ends came to 9 bases. The CDR3 runs to 15 residues. The germline V gene has CDR1 MNHEY and CDR2 SVGAGI. DNA of the CDR3: TGTGCCAGCAGTTACTCGGGGTTGGCGAACACTGAAGCTTTCTTT. This sequence encodes CASSYSGLANTEAFF.

The rearrangement links TRBV28 to TRBJ2-7, with a possible D match to TRBD1 (6 bases). Looked up from germline, CDR1 is MDHEN and CDR2 is SYDVKM. The CDR3 has 15 residues. Trimming took off 5 bases at V and 4 bases at J, with 18 bases between the two ends. CDR3 region: CASSTPHTGLYEQYF. CDR3 bases: TGTGCCAGCAGTACGCCTCATACAGGGTTATACGAGCAGTACTTC. Using reference TRBV28 and TRBJ2-7 for the parts outside the CDR3, the full variable domain is DVKVTQSSRYLVKRTGEKVFLECVQDMDHENMFWYRQDPGLGLRLIYFSYDVKMKEKGDIPEGYSVSREKKERFSLILESASTNQTSMYLCASSTPHTGLYEQYFGPGTRLTVT.

This clonotype has at least ten counts. The CDR3 DNA reads TGTGCCAGCAGCCAAGATTGGGGGAACAATTCACCCCTCCACTTT. Translating gives CASSQDWGNNSPLHF. The V call is TRBV3-1, the J call TRBJ1-6; D is possibly TRBD1 (5 bases). The CDR3 extends over 15 amino acids. Trimming removed 0 bases from V and 7 bases from J, with 10 bases in between. In germline, CDR1 is LGHDT, CDR2 YNNKEL (reference sequence).

This clonotype was found many times. The J gene is TRBJ2-2, the V gene TRBV20-1, with 10 bases identical to TRBD2. This CDR3 contains 16 residues. Germline lookup yields CDR1 DFQATT and CDR2 SNEGSKA (reference sequence). After removal of 4 bases from V and 5 bases from J, the junction contained 10 bases not matched to a gene. This chain's CDR3 is CSATIASGRWTGELFF. CDR3 nucleotide sequence: TGCAGTGCTACTATAGCTAGCGGGAGATGGACCGGGGAGCTGTTTTTT.

This chain uses TRBV6-1 with TRBJ1-2; TRBD1 is a possible D gene (5 bases). The CDR3 runs to 13 residues. Trimming took off 3 bases at V and 3 bases at J, with 8 bases between the two ends. The germline V gene encodes CDR1 MNHNS and CDR2 SASEGT. CDR3 amino acids: CASSEGPYYGYTF. The CDR3 bases are TGTGCCAGCAGTGAGGGGCCCTACTATGGCTACACCTTC.

This clonotype was found many times. The chain recombines TRBV19 with TRBJ2-7; D may be TRBD1 (5 bases). Germline values: CDR1 LNHDA, CDR2 SQIVND (reference sequence). V lost 1 base and J lost 2, with 18 bases in between. The length of the CDR3 is 17 residues. The DNA for the CDR3 is TGTGCCAGTAGTATAGCCCACCGACAGACCCCCACCTACGAGCAGTACTTC. Translating it yields CASSIAHRQTPTYEQYF. Full variable domain (missing parts from reference TRBV19 and TRBJ2-7): DGGITQSPKYLFRKEGQNVTLSCEQNLNHDAMYWYRQDPGQGLRLIYYSQIVNDFQKGDIAEGYSVSREKKESFPLTVTSAQKNPTAFYLCASSIAHRQTPTYEQYFGPGTRLTVT.

This clonotype has just a few counts. V and J are TRBV10-3 and TRBJ2-2; maybe TRBD2 (6 bases). Trimming stripped 7 bases from V and 4 bases from J, with 16 bases between. The CDR3 length is 15 residues. Germline V lookup: CDR1 ENHRY, CDR2 SYGVKD. The CDR3 loop reads CAITRDSGVTGELFF. CDR3 coding DNA: TGTGCCATCACCCGGGATAGCGGAGTCACCGGGGAGCTGTTTTTT.

This clonotype was found many times. The rearrangement joins TRBV29-1 to TRBJ2-7; TRBD1 agrees at 9 bases. The CDR3 length is 13 residues. CDR1 and CDR2 (germline): SQVTM, ANQGSEA. V lost 6 bases to trimming and J lost 1 base; unmatched junction nucleotides: 4. The CDR3 sequence is CSVRDRASYEQYF. The CDR3 region has the DNA TGCAGCGTCCGGGACAGGGCATCCTACGAGCAGTACTTC.

The chain couples TRBV2 to TRBJ1-1, with D perhaps matching TRBD1 (5 bases). The CDR3 loop spans 12 amino acids. Trimming took 8 bases from V and 2 from J, leaving 9 bases between them. Germline V gene lookup returns CDR1 SNHLY and CDR2 FYNNEI. CDR3 DNA: TGTGCCAGCTGGGGGTTTAACACTGAAGCTTTCTTT. Translated, it gives CASWGFNTEAFF.

This clonotype was counted many times. This chain uses TRBV19 with TRBJ2-4; D is uncertain. The V and J ends lost 0 bases and 0 bases respectively, with 12 bases between them. The CDR3 runs to 17 residues. CDR1 and CDR2 (germline): LNHDA, SQIVND (reference sequence). The CDR3: CASSIDGRKLAKNIQYF. The CDR3 nucleotides are TGTGCCAGTAGTATAGATGGTCGGAAACTAGCCAAAAACATTCAGTACTTC.

This clonotype was observed at least ten times. The rearrangement uses TRBV27 and TRBJ2-5; 7 nucleotides align to TRBD2. Unmatched junction bases numbered 6, after V lost 0 bases and J lost 2 bases. Germline CDR1 reads MNHEY; CDR2 reads SMNVEV (reference sequence). The CDR3 runs to 16 residues. For the CDR3, the DNA is TGTGCCAGCAGTTTATCAACTAGCGAGAATCAAGAGACCCAGTACTTC. Residues: CASSLSTSENQETQYF.

This clonotype came up many times. CDR3 DNA sequence: TGCAGTGCTAGAGCCTCGTCTTGGTCCGAGCAGTACTTC. It codes for CSARASSWSEQYF. This chain joins TRBV20-1 and TRBJ2-7; unclear D gene. Trimming pared 1 base from V and 6 bases from J, leaving 13 bases between. Germline V gene data show CDR1 as DFQATT and CDR2 as SNEGSKA (reference sequence). The CDR3 is 13 residues long.

The genes are TRBV10-3 and TRBJ1-1; 10 positions agree with TRBD1. The germline CDR1 and CDR2 sequences are ENHRY and SYGVKD. The CDR3 length is 15 residues. J was trimmed by 1 base and V by 6 bases; bases with no gene match: 5. The CDR3 is CAIRGTGDPNTEAFF. The DNA for the CDR3 is TGTGCCATCAGAGGGACAGGGGACCCGAACACTGAAGCTTTCTTT.

This clonotype occurred many times. The rearrangement joins TRBV9 to TRBJ2-2, with a tentative D call TRBD2 (6 bases). V was pared by 0 bases and J by 3 bases, with 21 bases between. CDR1 is SGDLS, CDR2 YYNGEE, per germline. The CDR3 consists of 19 residues. CDR3 loop: CASSVGIPGSPGDTGELFF. CDR3 bases: TGTGCCAGCAGCGTAGGGATCCCCGGGTCGCCGGGAGACACCGGGGAGCTGTTTTTT. Using reference TRBV9 and TRBJ2-2 for the parts outside the CDR3, the full variable domain is DSGVTQTPKHLITATGQRVTLRCSPRSGDLSVYWYQQSLDQGLQFLIQYYNGEERAKGNILERFSAQQFPDLHSELNLSSLELGDSALYFCASSVGIPGSPGDTGELFFGEGSRLTVL.

The chain links TRBV5-1 to TRBJ1-1; D is unclear. The CDR3 totals 14 residues. Looked up from germline, CDR1 is SGHRS and CDR2 is YFSETQ. V lost 0 bases to trimming and J lost 2 bases, with 8 bases between them. The chain's CDR3 is CASSLDWANTEAFF. The DNA of the CDR3 is TGCGCCAGCAGCTTGGACTGGGCAAACACTGAAGCTTTCTTT.

This clonotype was found many times. V usage is TRBV10-3 and J usage is TRBJ2-2; either TRBD1 or TRBD2 may supply D (5 bases each). V was shortened by 6 bases and J by 4 bases, with 12 bases between the two germline ends. The CDR3 extends over 14 amino acids. CDR1 is ENHRY and CDR2 is SYGVKD in the germline V gene. CDR3: CAISARDGTGELFF. CDR3 in DNA: TGTGCCATCAGCGCTAGGGACGGCACCGGGGAGCTGTTTTTT.

This clonotype was picked up many times. The genes are TRBV7-2 and TRBJ2-7; D is undetermined. CDR1 is SGHTA and CDR2 is FQGNSA in the germline V gene. Trimming removed 0 bases at V and 0 bases at J, with 9 bases between. The CDR3 loop spans 15 amino acids. CDR3: CASSLAGPSSYEQYF. Here the CDR3 DNA reads TGTGCCAGCAGCTTAGCGGGTCCAAGCTCCTACGAGCAGTACTTC.

This clonotype was seen many times. The chain couples TRBV6-5 to TRBJ1-1; the D gene is possibly TRBD1 (5 bases). Germline V lookup: CDR1 MNHEY, CDR2 SVGAGI. This CDR3 spans 16 amino acids. V was pared by 2 bases and J by 4 bases, with 17 bases between. The chain's CDR3 is CASSYAGRGGFTEAFF. In nucleotides, the CDR3 is TGTGCCAGCAGTTACGCGGGGCGGGGCGGATTCACTGAAGCTTTCTTT.

A note on this clonotype: It may be a read error: a sequence one base away is much more abundant. DNA for the CDR3: TGTGCCCGCAGCCAGGCGGGGCCTGAAGCTTTCTTT. Its protein is CARSQAGPEAFF. This rearrangement joins TRBV11-2 to TRBJ1-1; D possibly corresponds to TRBD1 (5 bases). The V gene's germline CDR1 is SGHAT and CDR2 FQNNGV. This CDR3 region has 12 residues.

This clonotype was seen only a few times. The chain recombines TRBV30 with TRBJ2-7; D gene unclear. Germline assignment: CDR1 GTSNPN and CDR2 SVGIG (reference sequence). This CDR3 contains 13 residues. Between the trimmed V and J ends, which lost 0 bases and 0 bases, there was a span of 6 bases. The CDR3 DNA sequence: TGTGCCTGGAGTGTTGGTCTCTCCTACGAGCAGTACTTC. Translation: CAWSVGLSYEQYF.

The rearrangement uses TRBV25-1 and TRBJ1-1; D is undetermined. In germline, CDR1 is MGHDK, CDR2 SYGVNS. The CDR3 has 13 amino acids. V lost 7 bases and J lost 1, with 10 bases in between. CDR3 region: CASKVKENTEAFF. The CDR3 DNA sequence: TGTGCCAGCAAAGTCAAGGAGAACACTGAAGCTTTCTTT.